Presented here are 29 T cell receptor beta chains from one specimen sequenced in a study of Ad26.COV2.S vaccination and SARS-CoV-2 variants. Sequenced by immunoSEQ multiplex PCR; TCRdb stores in-frame clones only, minus some. Among over 400,000 clones, roughly nine tenths were seen once, and the ten largest hold approximately 2.5%. The sample's treatment: around 19 received Ad26.COV2.S at low or high dose, single or two shots; about 5 received placebo; per-sample allocation not given. Day 63 after the first injection of vaccine or placebo was the sampling time. The input for sequencing was peripheral blood, taken in a trial of Ad26.COV2.S vaccine versus placebo. These TCRs come from a person between 18 and 65 years old who received the Ad26.COV2.S COVID-19 vaccine or a placebo.

The chain joins TRBV4-3 to TRBJ2-3; D gene unclear. The CDR3 is made up of 14 amino acids. V gave up 1 base and J gave up 10 bases, with 15 bases separating them. The germline gives CDR1 LGHNA, CDR2 YSLEER. The CDR3: CASSQVTEDLAQYF. CDR3 nucleotides: TGCGCCAGCAGCCAAGTAACTGAGGACCTGGCGCAGTATTTT.

V usage is TRBV7-9 and J usage is TRBJ1-1; the D gene is possibly TRBD1 (6 bases). CDR3 length equals 16 residues. V shed 5 bases and J shed 8 bases, with 24 bases lying between them. Germline lookup yields CDR1 SEHNR and CDR2 FQNEAQ (reference sequence). In DNA form, the CDR3 reads TGTGCCAGCAGCGAATATGACAGGCCCAAAAAGCGGGAAGCTTTCTTT. It translates to CASSEYDRPKKREAFF.

The rearrangement joins TRBV7-8 to TRBJ2-2; 11 bases are a match to TRBD1. CDR3 size: 15 residues. V dropped 6 bases and J dropped 8; count of bases not matched to a gene: 8. CDR1 and CDR2 (germline): SGHVS, FQNEAQ. CDR3 in DNA: TGTGCCAGCAGTTGGGACAGGGGGTTGTGGGGGGAGCTGTTTTTT. Encoded protein: CASSWDRGLWGELFF.

The CDR3 DNA reads TGTGCCAGCAGTTACTTCAGTCTGAACAGCTACGAGCAGTACTTC. Translated: CASSYFSLNSYEQYF. This chain connects TRBV6-5 to TRBJ2-7; D gene uncertain. This CDR3 has 15 amino acids. Germline lookup yields CDR1 MNHEY and CDR2 SVGAGI. V gave up 1 base and J gave up 3 bases, with 13 bases separating them.

This clone was observed once. V usage is TRBV19 and J usage is TRBJ1-1, with D unresolved. The CDR3 extends over 13 amino acids. In germline, CDR1 is LNHDA, CDR2 SQIVND (reference sequence). Deletions cut 7 bases from V and 4 bases from J, with 13 bases between. The chain's CDR3 is CASTPEWGTEAFF. For the CDR3, the DNA is TGTGCCAGTACACCAGAGTGGGGCACTGAAGCTTTCTTT.

The chain carries TRBV14 and TRBJ1-1, with 8 positions matching TRBD1. Germline values: CDR1 SGHDN, CDR2 FVKESK. The ends lost 9 bases at V and 3 bases at J; junction bases unmatched: 6. The CDR3 is 13 amino acids. This CDR3 reads CASQQGVYTEAFF. In DNA, the CDR3 is TGTGCCAGTCAACAGGGGGTTTACACTGAAGCTTTCTTT.

This rearrangement joins TRBV27 to TRBJ1-4; TRBD1 might be the D (5 bases). V was cut by 4 bases and J by 7 bases, with 16 bases left in between. The CDR3 consists of 15 residues. Germline V gene lookup returns CDR1 MNHEY and CDR2 SMNVEV (reference sequence). The CDR3 sequence: CASSSQGLFAEKLFF. DNA of the CDR3: TGTGCCAGCAGTTCCCAGGGATTGTTTGCTGAAAAACTGTTTTTT.

The J gene is TRBJ2-2, the V gene TRBV7-2; D not certain. The CDR3 is 16 residues long. V dropped 2 bases and J dropped 0 bases, with 10 bases sitting between them. Germline lookup yields CDR1 SGHTA and CDR2 FQGNSA. The CDR3 here is CASSLRSNANTGELFF. CDR3 in DNA: TGTGCCAGCAGCTTACGTAGCAACGCGAACACCGGGGAGCTGTTTTTT.

The V and J genes are TRBV3-1 (or the pseudogene TRBV3-2) and TRBJ1-6, with unresolved D. The germline CDR1 and CDR2 sequences are LGHDT and YNNKEL (reference sequence). CDR3 length: 14 amino acids. Trimming removed 4 bases at V and 5 bases at J, with 9 bases between. CDR3 bases: TGTGCCAGCAGCCTTGAATCACATAATTCACCCCTCCACTTT. Its protein product is CASSLESHNSPLHF.

The chain recombines TRBV20-1 with TRBJ2-1; no reliable D call. This CDR3 has 11 residues. The germline CDR1 and CDR2 sequences are DFQATT and SNEGSKA (reference sequence). The chain's CDR3 is CSCTDINEQFF. The CDR3 bases are TGCAGCTGTACAGACATCAATGAGCAGTTCTTC.

V is TRBV5-1 and J is TRBJ2-2, with unresolved D. From germline, CDR1 is SGHRS and CDR2 YFSETQ. Trimming removed 2 bases from V and 7 bases from J, with 12 bases in between. The CDR3 is made up of 14 amino acids. CDR3 in DNA: TGCGCCAGCAGCTTTGACACGATAAGCGGGGAGCTGTTTTTT. It specifies CASSFDTISGELFF.

The chain uses TRBV29-1 and TRBJ2-1, with D hard to call. Per the germline V gene, CDR1 is SQVTM and CDR2 is ANQGSEA. The CDR3 sequence is 12 residues long. Trimming took off 8 bases at V and 4 bases at J, with 12 bases between the two ends. CDR3 nucleotides: TGCAGCTTACGCGAGGTTTACAATGAGCAGTTCTTC. It yields the protein CSLREVYNEQFF.

The table lists this clone with a few counts. The chain uses TRBV28 and TRBJ1-5; TRBD1 aligns across 7 bases. CDR1 is MDHEN, CDR2 SYDVKM, per germline. The CDR3 runs to 14 residues. V lost 8 bases to trimming and J lost 4 bases; unmatched junction nucleotides: 8. The CDR3 is CASAFEQGNQPQHF. CDR3 nucleotides: TGTGCCAGCGCTTTTGAACAGGGGAATCAGCCCCAGCATTTT. Based on the CDR3 plus reference TRBV28 and TRBJ1-5, the full variable domain is DVKVTQSSRYLVKRTGEKVFLECVQDMDHENMFWYRQDPGLGLRLIYFSYDVKMKEKGDIPEGYSVSREKKERFSLILESASTNQTSMYLCASAFEQGNQPQHFGDGTRLSIL.

CDR3 in amino acids: CAISVRRGTNEKLFF. The CDR3 nucleotides read TGTGCCATCAGTGTCCGGAGAGGGACTAATGAAAAACTGTTTTTT. This chain links TRBV10-3 with TRBJ1-4; D is uncertain. CDR3 size: 15 residues. Trimming shortened V by 4 bases and J by 2 bases, and 11 bases separated the two germline ends. Germline-derived CDR1 and CDR2 are ENHRY and SYGVKD.

DNA of the CDR3: TGTGCCAGCAGTGAAGCTTCAGGACAGGGCGTCTATGGCTACACCTTC. This sequence encodes CASSEASGQGVYGYTF. V usage is TRBV6-1 and J usage is TRBJ1-2; 8 nucleotides align to TRBD1. The CDR3 contains 16 residues. Germline V gene sequence: CDR1 MNHNS, CDR2 SASEGT. After removal of 0 bases from V and 4 bases from J, the junction contained 7 bases not matched to a gene.

This chain links TRBV30 with TRBJ1-5; TRBD1 aligns across 7 bases. Trimming removed 2 bases from V and 2 bases from J; junction bases left unmatched: 9. The CDR3 sequence is 16 residues long. CDR1 and CDR2 (germline): GTSNPN, SVGIG (reference sequence). The CDR3 sequence: CAWSPPPRGGNQPQHF. The DNA for the CDR3 is TGTGCCTGGAGTCCTCCTCCCAGGGGGGGCAATCAGCCCCAGCATTTT.

The chain is built from TRBV28 and TRBJ1-5; no clear D gene. This CDR3 has 15 residues. The germline CDR1 and CDR2 sequences are MDHEN and SYDVKM. Trimming took 6 bases from V and 7 from J, leaving 19 bases between them. The CDR3 coding sequence is TGTGCCAGCAGCCCCCCTTCCGGGGTGTCACAGCCCCAGCATTTT. It encodes CASSPPSGVSQPQHF.

This clone was seen once. The chain combines TRBV6-6 with TRBJ2-7; 9 bases agree with TRBD1. CDR3 length: 14 residues. Trimming at V came to 6 bases and at J to 2 bases, leaving 5 bases not matched to a gene. Germline V CDR1 and CDR2: MNHNY, SVGAGI (reference sequence). The CDR3 protein is CASSWDRAPYEQYF. For the CDR3, the DNA is TGTGCCAGCAGCTGGGACAGGGCCCCCTACGAGCAGTACTTC.

The DNA of the CDR3 is TGCGCCAGCAGCCATGAAGCCGGGGAGCTGTTTTTT. Translating gives CASSHEAGELFF. This rearrangement joins TRBV4-3 to TRBJ2-2; D gene uncertain. The CDR3 contains 12 residues. The ends were cut back, 3 bases at V and 6 bases at J, with 5 bases in the middle. From germline, CDR1 is LGHNA and CDR2 YSLEER.

The chain uses TRBV5-1 and TRBJ1-3; perhaps TRBD1 as D (5 bases). This CDR3 region has 14 residues. Germline values: CDR1 SGHRS, CDR2 YFSETQ. The V end lost 3 bases, the J end lost 3 bases, and 10 bases lay between the germline ends. The CDR3 reads CASSSTGVGNTIYF. The CDR3 DNA follows: TGCGCCAGCAGCTCTACAGGTGTTGGAAACACCATATATTTT.

The chain is built from TRBV7-2 and TRBJ1-1; no clear D gene. From germline, CDR1 is SGHTA and CDR2 FQGNSA. The CDR3 is 11 residues long. Trimming cost V 6 bases and J 5 bases, with 7 bases left between them. The CDR3 DNA is TGTGCCAGCAGTAAAATTACTGAAGCTTTCTTT. Its translation is CASSKITEAFF.

This chain uses TRBV28 with TRBJ1-2; perhaps TRBD1 as D (5 bases). The CDR3 contains 14 residues. V dropped 4 bases and J dropped 8 bases, with 17 bases sitting between them. Germline V gene sequence: CDR1 MDHEN, CDR2 SYDVKM. The CDR3 region is CASSSPDTRGGYTF. The CDR3 DNA is TGTGCCAGCAGTTCACCGGACACTAGAGGCGGCTACACCTTC.

V usage is TRBV29-1 and J usage is TRBJ2-5; 11 nucleotides line up with TRBD2. The germline gives CDR1 SQVTM, CDR2 ANQGSEA. Trimming cost V 4 bases and J 5 bases; bases outside gene matches: 15. The CDR3 spans 17 residues. This chain's CDR3 is CSVAPSGGLVGGETQYF. The CDR3 bases are TGCAGCGTTGCGCCTAGCGGGGGGCTCGTAGGGGGCGAGACCCAGTACTTC.

The chain employs TRBV7-2 and TRBJ2-7; maybe TRBD2 (6 bases). Trimming removed 5 bases from V and 3 bases from J, with 17 bases in between. The CDR3 length is 15 residues. The germline V gene has CDR1 SGHTA and CDR2 FQGNSA. In DNA form, the CDR3 reads TGTGCCAGCAGCGGGGCGACTAGAGTTGGCTACGAGCAGTACTTC. This encodes CASSGATRVGYEQYF. Drawing the rest from reference TRBV7-2 and TRBJ2-7, the complete variable domain is GAGVSQSPSNKVTEKGKDVELRCDPISGHTALYWYRQSLGQGLEFLIYFQGNSAPDKSGLPSDRFSAERTGGSVSTLTIQRTQQEDSAVYLCASSGATRVGYEQYFGPGTRLTVT.

This rearrangement joins TRBV2 to TRBJ2-3; TRBD2 aligns across 9 bases. V lost 4 bases and J lost 2; bases outside the gene matches: 10. The CDR3 has 17 amino acids. In germline, CDR1 is SNHLY, CDR2 FYNNEI. The CDR3 is CASSGEGLAGTTDTQYF. The CDR3 coding sequence is TGTGCCAGCAGTGGGGAAGGGCTAGCGGGGACCACAGATACGCAGTATTTT.

The chain recombines TRBV5-1 with TRBJ1-4, with D unclear. The germline CDR1 and CDR2 sequences are SGHRS and YFSETQ. V was cut by 3 bases and J by 5 bases, with 8 bases left in between. This CDR3 comprises 13 residues. The CDR3 nucleotides are TGCGCCAGCAGCTCAGACTTAAATGAAAAACTGTTTTTT. Protein product: CASSSDLNEKLFF. The variable domain in full, completed from reference TRBV5-1 and TRBJ1-4, reads KAGVTQTPRYLIKTRGQQVTLSCSPISGHRSVSWYQQTPGQGLQFLFEYFSETQRNKGNFPGRFSGRQFSNSRSEMNVSTLELGDSALYLCASSSDLNEKLFFGSGTQLSVL.

The sample holds one count of this clone. The V gene is TRBV5-4, the J gene TRBJ1-3, with 9 bases aligning to TRBD1. Germline CDR1 reads SGHNT; CDR2 reads YYREEE (reference sequence). The trim removed 4 bases at V and 4 bases at J, leaving 12 bases unmatched. The CDR3 covers 17 residues. CDR3 region: CASSVGTGQGGGNTIYF. For the CDR3, the DNA is TGTGCCAGCAGCGTCGGGACAGGGCAGGGTGGAGGAAACACCATATATTTT.

The rearrangement uses TRBV7-6 and TRBJ1-6; D possibly corresponds to TRBD1 (5 bases). The CDR3 has 21 residues. Germline CDR1 is SGHVS and CDR2 is FNYEAQ. The V gene lost 4 bases and the J gene lost 3 bases, with 28 bases spanning the gap. The CDR3 DNA reads as TGTGCCAGCAGCTCGCTTAGTTTTGGCGGGGGACCTAGGGGCTATAATTCACCCCTCCACTTT. Amino acids: CASSSLSFGGGPRGYNSPLHF.

This chain connects TRBV5-1 to TRBJ2-1, with 10 bases fitting TRBD2. Germline V gene data show CDR1 as SGHRS and CDR2 as YFSETQ. V was clipped by 4 bases and J by 8 bases; unmatched bases: 12. The CDR3 is 16 residues long. The CDR3: CASSRGLAIGVDEQFF. CDR3 sequence (DNA): TGCGCCAGCAGCAGGGGACTAGCGATCGGGGTGGATGAGCAGTTCTTC.